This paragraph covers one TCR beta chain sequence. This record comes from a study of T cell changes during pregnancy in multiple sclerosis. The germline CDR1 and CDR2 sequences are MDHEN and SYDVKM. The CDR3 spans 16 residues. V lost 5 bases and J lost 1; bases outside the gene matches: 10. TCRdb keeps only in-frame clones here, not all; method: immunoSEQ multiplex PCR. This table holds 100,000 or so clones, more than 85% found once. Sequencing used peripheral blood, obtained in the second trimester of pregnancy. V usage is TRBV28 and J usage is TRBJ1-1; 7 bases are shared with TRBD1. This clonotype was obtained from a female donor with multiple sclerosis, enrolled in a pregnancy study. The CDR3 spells CASSASRGTANTEAFF. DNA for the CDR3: TGTGCCAGCAGTGCGTCTCGGGGGACAGCGAACACTGAAGCTTTCTTT. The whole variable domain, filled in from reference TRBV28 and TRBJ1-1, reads DVKVTQSSRYLVKRTGEKVFLECVQDMDHENMFWYRQDPGLGLRLIYFSYDVKMKEKGDIPEGYSVSREKKERFSLILESASTNQTSMYLCASSASRGTANTEAFFGQGTRLTVV.